This note documents a single TCR beta chain sequence. Its antigen is currently unknown. CDR1 and CDR2 from the germline V gene are MNHEY and SVGEGT. This CDR3 has 11 amino acids. V lost 4 bases and J 7 bases, leaving 7 bases between the germline ends. Some clones are missing from TCRdb's copy, which holds only in-frame ones; the method was immunoSEQ multiplex PCR. The sample holds some 150,000 clones, roughly 88% seen once. This sample was taken from a study of T cell responses to AZD1222 COVID-19 vaccine. Regarding the study as a whole: Possibly, clonal diversity was underestimated; donors were largely white British and included more females. Reportedly, nearly half the spike-specific TCRs target unmutated variant regions. Just a handful of AZD1222 recipients tested seropositive at baseline.

Material: peripheral blood, obtained on day 0 of AZD1222 vaccination. The sequence was obtained from an adult in good health. V is TRBV6-2 or TRBV6-3 and J is TRBJ1-2, with D uncertain. CDR3 sequence (DNA): TGTGCCAGCAGTTCGGCTAGTGGCTACACCTTC. It specifies CASSSASGYTF.